This T cell receptor (beta chain) was retrieved from a study of tumour-infiltrating T cells in Burkitt lymphoma (dated by TCRdb to between 2020 and 2021). Study-wide context: All epidemiological subtypes of Burkitt lymphoma were represented among the 82 patients who made up the cohort. TCR repertoire data were correlated with clinical outcome; productive clonality predicted overall and progression-free survival, independent of established prognosticators including age at diagnosis.

The full study reports these points: Several public clonotypes were found to be shared across numerous Burkitt lymphoma patients, which suggests a shared tumour neoantigen selection that is absent from diffuse large B-cell lymphoma.

CDR1 and CDR2 are drawn from the germline V gene: LGHNA, YSLEER. Trimming costs V 3 bases and J 5 bases, and their ends lie 17 bases apart. The CDR3 holds 15 amino acids from the cysteine to the phenylalanine. Only the CDR3 DNA stays, 45 bases, in frame from base 1. Library preparation employed the immunoSEQ multiplex PCR assay. TCRdb re-hosts the immuneACCESS table, in-frame sequences only. Its copies lack some clones; in the studies checked, an unresolved V gene accounts for under half of them, and the cause for the rest is not known. In all, the sample holds around 45,000 clones, and less than 35% of those were seen once. The top ten clones comprise over 2.5% of the sample. In its sample, this clone was seen a few times. Its antigen target is currently unknown. Within one base of it there is no much larger clone, and no base qualities were kept.

The V and J genes are TRBV4-3 and TRBJ2-7; the D segment might be TRBD1 or TRBD2, since each matches 5 bases. Sequenced: tumor tissue. The receptor comes from a human donor with Burkitt lymphoma. CDR3 region: CASSQHPGTKDEQYF. The sequenced DNA: TGCGCCAGCAGCCAGCATCCCGGGACGAAGGACGAGCAGTACTTC.